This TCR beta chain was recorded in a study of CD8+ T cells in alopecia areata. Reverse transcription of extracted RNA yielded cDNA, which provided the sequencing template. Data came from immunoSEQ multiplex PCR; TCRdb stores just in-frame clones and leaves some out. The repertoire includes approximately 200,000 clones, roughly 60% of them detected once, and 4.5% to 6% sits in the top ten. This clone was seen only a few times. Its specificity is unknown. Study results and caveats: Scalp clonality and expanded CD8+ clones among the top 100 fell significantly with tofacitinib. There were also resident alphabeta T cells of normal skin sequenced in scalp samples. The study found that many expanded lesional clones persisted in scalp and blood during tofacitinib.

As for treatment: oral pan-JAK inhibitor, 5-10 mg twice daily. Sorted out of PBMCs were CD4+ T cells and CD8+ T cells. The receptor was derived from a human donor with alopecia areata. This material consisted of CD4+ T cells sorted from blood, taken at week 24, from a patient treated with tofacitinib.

Here the CDR3 DNA reads TGCGCCAGCAGCGAACAGGGTGGGACTGAAGCTTTCTTT. Protein sequence: CASSEQGGTEAFF. The chain combines TRBV4-3 with TRBJ1-1, with a tentative D call TRBD1 (6 bases). CDR1 LGHNA and CDR2 YSLEER come from the germline V gene. The CDR3 contains 13 residues. V was shortened by 5 bases and J by 5 bases, with 12 bases between the two germline ends.